This entry is about one T cell receptor (beta chain). CDR1 is MNHEY, CDR2 SMNVEV, per germline (reference sequence). The CDR3 covers 16 residues. These data belong to a study of molecular identifiers for immune sequencing clone quantification. TCRdb recomputed calls from the PCR reads with MiXCR, one row per CDR3 protein. The repertoire holds over 550,000 distinct CDR3 sequences, 25% seen once, with 0.7% to 0.95% in the top ten. The chain employs TRBV27 and TRBJ2-1, with 7 bases aligning to TRBD1. The end of the DNA aligns better with TRBJ2-7, so the J call may be wrong. The sequencing input was naive CD8+ T cells from blood, with Jurkat cell RNA spiked in. Described subset: FACS-sorted CD8+CD4-CCR7+CD45RA+ naive T cells. This receptor was obtained from a human donor in good health. Some libraries in this study had Jurkat cell RNA spiked in. CDR3 nucleotide sequence: TGTGCCAGCAGCCCGAAACAGGGGTACTCCTACAATGAGCAGTACTTC. It specifies CASSPKQGYSYNEQYF.